This record covers a single T cell receptor (beta chain). These data belong to a study of blood T cell repertoires in COVID-19. Study background: COVID-19 samples collected from the United States, Italy and Spain covered acute and convalescent phases. PBMCs, B-cell-depleted T cells, or T cells provided the cDNA or gDNA that made up the material.

Enrollees, 18 to 89 years old, lived in around 23 US areas. There are 16 residues in the CDR3. V lost 2 bases and J 0 bases, leaving 13 bases between the germline ends. Germline V gene data show CDR1 as LNHDA and CDR2 as SQIVND (reference sequence). The data were produced by immunoSEQ multiplex PCR, yet TCRdb's version contains in-frame clones alone and is incomplete. The sample holds over 300,000 clones, approximately 83% seen once. This clonotype was sampled from a young man who had recovered from COVID-19. The chain has TRBV19 and TRBJ1-1; D gene uncertain. The specimen sequenced was PBMCs or T cells enriched from blood (not recorded which). The CDR3 DNA is TGTGCCAGTAGTATATTGGTCGCAGGAATGAACACTGAAGCTTTCTTT. It translates to CASSILVAGMNTEAFF.